Shown below are 24 T cell receptor beta chains from a single sample sequenced in a study of regulatory T cells in long-lasting Graves disease. TCR beta libraries were built with iRepertoire HTBI primers and Arm-PCR of CDR3 regions. TCRdb reprocessed the multiplex PCR reads via MiXCR and lists one record per CDR3 protein. The sample has about 450,000 distinct CDR3 sequences; roughly 15% are singletons. Time point specified: newly diagnosed GD, antithyroid drugs for less than 3 months. From PBMCs, RNA was extracted and then used to make the TCR library. This sample was shared with a second study, whose subject was T cells in Graves' hyperthyroidism and ophthalmopathy.

Source: peripheral blood mononuclear cells (PBMCs), taken at new diagnosis, from a patient treated with antithyroid drugs. The receptors originated from a woman in her twenties or thirties with Graves disease.

A few counts support this clonotype. This chain uses TRBV29-1 with TRBJ2-3; D not certain. Germline V gene data show CDR1 as SQVTM and CDR2 as ANQGSEA. The CDR3 is 11 residues long. Trimming took off 4 bases at V and 0 bases at J, with 2 bases between the two ends. CDR3 DNA: TGCAGCGTTGCTAGCACAGATACGCAGTATTTT. It is translated as CSVASTDTQYF.

The chain combines TRBV6-1 with TRBJ2-7; D is possibly TRBD2 (5 bases). V was pared by 10 bases and J by 0 bases, with 19 bases between. The V gene's germline CDR1 is MNHNS and CDR2 SASEGT. The CDR3 contains 15 residues. The CDR3 region is CATKDSRRSSYEQYF. For the CDR3, the DNA is TGTGCCACGAAGGACTCCCGGCGGAGCTCCTACGAGCAGTACTTC.

This clonotype occurred many times. The chain links TRBV18 to TRBJ2-7; tentative D call: TRBD1 (5 bases). Germline V gene sequence: CDR1 KGHSH, CDR2 LQKENI. The CDR3 length is 14 residues. Trimming cost V 4 bases and J 2 bases, with 12 bases left between them. As DNA, the CDR3 is TGTGCCAGCTCACGTACCGGACAAACCTACGAGCAGTACTTC. Its protein is CASSRTGQTYEQYF.

This clonotype occurred many times. V and J are TRBV2 and TRBJ2-5; the match to TRBD1 covers 7 bases. CDR3 length equals 13 residues. V gave up 4 bases and J gave up 5 bases; unmatched junction bases: 4. Germline CDR1 is SNHLY and CDR2 is FYNNEI. The CDR3 region has the DNA TGTGCCAGCAGTGGGGACAGTCGGGAGACCCAGTACTTC. Residues: CASSGDSRETQYF.

This clonotype was counted many times. CDR3 residues: CASSLAVGSYEQYF. The CDR3 coding sequence is TGCGCCAGCAGCTTGGCGGTCGGATCCTACGAGCAGTACTTC. The V call is TRBV5-1, the J call TRBJ2-7; D uncertain. The CDR3 has 14 amino acids. The V gene lost 0 bases and the J gene lost 1 base, with 8 bases spanning the gap. CDR1 SGHRS and CDR2 YFSETQ come from the germline V gene.

This clonotype was seen ten or more times. The J gene is TRBJ2-2, the V gene TRBV24-1; TRBD2 matches 12 bases. Germline V lookup: CDR1 KGHDR, CDR2 SFDVKD. The CDR3 runs 17 residues. Trimming took 5 bases from V and 3 from J; bases not matched to a gene: 6. As DNA, the CDR3 is TGTGCCACCAGTGGGCCTAGCGGGAGGGCCCACACCGGGGAGCTGTTTTTT. Encoded protein: CATSGPSGRAHTGELFF.

This clonotype was seen at least ten times. The rearrangement uses TRBV18 and TRBJ2-2, with D maybe TRBD1 (5 bases). The germline V gene encodes CDR1 KGHSH and CDR2 LQKENI. The CDR3 spans 14 residues. Deletions cut 8 bases from V and 1 base from J, with 11 bases between. Here the CDR3 reads CASATRGNTGELFF. The CDR3 coding sequence is TGTGCCAGCGCAACAAGGGGGAACACCGGGGAGCTGTTTTTT.

This clonotype was seen ten or more times. This chain links TRBV10-3 with TRBJ2-1, with D perhaps matching TRBD1 (6 bases). Germline lookup yields CDR1 ENHRY and CDR2 SYGVKD. Trimming removed 0 bases from V and 7 bases from J, with 13 bases in between. CDR3 length: 15 amino acids. The CDR3: CAISESGQYRNEQFF. CDR3 nucleotides: TGTGCCATCAGTGAGTCGGGACAATATCGGAATGAGCAGTTCTTC.

This clonotype was seen many times. This chain joins TRBV6-2 or TRBV6-3 and TRBJ2-1; possible D gene TRBD1, 5 bases. Germline-derived CDR1 and CDR2 are MNHEY and SVGEGT. The V gene lost 4 bases and the J gene lost 5 bases, with 18 bases spanning the gap. The CDR3 sequence is 16 residues long. CDR3 DNA sequence: TGTGCCAGCAGTTTCACAGGAGACCAAACCGACAATGAGCAGTTCTTC. Residues: CASSFTGDQTDNEQFF.

This clonotype has just a few counts. The chain employs TRBV6-4 and TRBJ2-7, with D tentatively TRBD1 or TRBD2 (5 bases each). This CDR3 is 14 amino acids long. V was trimmed by 5 bases and J by 6 bases, leaving 17 bases between them. The V gene's germline CDR1 is MRHNA and CDR2 SNTAGT. CDR3 sequence reads: CASSPEVQAGEQYF. The CDR3 nucleotides read TGTGCCAGCAGTCCTGAGGTACAGGCGGGCGAGCAGTACTTC.

The chain employs TRBV20-1 and TRBJ2-7; TRBD2 matches at 11 bases. There are 14 residues in the CDR3. Losses at the gene ends were 6 bases for V and 3 bases for J; bases not matched to a gene: 7. Germline V CDR1 and CDR2: DFQATT, SNEGSKA (reference sequence). This chain's CDR3 is CSAPTSGTIYEQYF. In DNA form, the CDR3 reads TGCAGTGCCCCGACTAGCGGGACCATCTACGAGCAGTACTTC.

This clonotype appeared many times. Given a much more abundant clone one base away, this may be a read error. This chain links TRBV6-1 with TRBJ1-1, with 7 bases lining up with TRBD1. CDR1 MNHNS and CDR2 SASEGT come from the germline V gene. The CDR3 contains 13 residues. Germline trimming cut 5 bases from V and 3 bases from J; bases unmatched to any gene: 3. Here the CDR3 DNA reads TGTGCCAGCAGTATCACAGGGGACACTGAAGCTTTCTTT. This encodes CASSITGDTEAFF.

The genes are TRBV6-4 and TRBJ2-3, with D unresolved. CDR3 length equals 13 residues. The V end lost 3 bases, the J end lost 4 bases, and 8 bases lay between the germline ends. Germline V gene sequence: CDR1 MRHNA, CDR2 SNTAGT. DNA for the CDR3: TGTGCCAGCAGTGAAGTTTACTCAGATACGCAGTATTTT. Translated: CASSEVYSDTQYF.

This clonotype appeared a few times. The CDR3 loop is CASSQSPENQETQYF. As DNA, the CDR3 is TGTGCCAGCAGCCAATCCCCTGAGAACCAAGAGACCCAGTACTTC. V gene TRBV4-2 combines with J gene TRBJ2-5; the D is unclear. The germline V and J ends were trimmed by 2 bases and 0 bases, with 10 bases remaining between them. Germline CDR1 LGHNA, CDR2 YNFKEQ. This CDR3 has 15 residues.

This clonotype was seen ten or more times. This chain links TRBV7-3 with TRBJ2-1, with a tentative D call TRBD1 (5 bases). Germline V gives CDR1 SGHTA, CDR2 FQGTGA. V lost 4 bases, J lost 0 bases, and 16 bases lay in between. The CDR3 contains 17 residues. CDR3 bases: TGTGCCAGCAGCTACAGAGCTCAGGGCCTCTCCTACAATGAGCAGTTCTTC. It codes for CASSYRAQGLSYNEQFF.

This clonotype has ten or more counts. The chain employs TRBV14 and TRBJ2-7, with 8 nucleotides matching TRBD2. This CDR3 spans 15 amino acids. Trimming cost V 3 bases and J 2 bases; bases outside gene matches: 6. Germline V lookup: CDR1 SGHDN, CDR2 FVKESK. In nucleotides, the CDR3 is TGTGCCAGCAGCCAGGCGGGGACTAGAGCCTACGAGCAGTACTTC. Amino acids: CASSQAGTRAYEQYF.

Many counts were recorded for this clonotype. CDR3 DNA: TGTGCCAGCAGTGGGACTAGCGGGAGGGCCGATACGCAGTATTTT. Its translation: CASSGTSGRADTQYF. The chain uses TRBV2 and TRBJ2-3, with 15 bases that match TRBD2. This CDR3 is 15 amino acids long. CDR1 SNHLY and CDR2 FYNNEI come from the germline V gene. The V and J ends lost 4 bases and 6 bases, in that order; junction bases with no gene match: 2.

This clonotype was recorded many times. J is TRBJ1-4 and V is TRBV7-9; D uncertain. The V and J ends lost 5 bases and 7 bases respectively, with 11 bases between them. The CDR3 totals 13 residues. The V gene's germline CDR1 is SEHNR and CDR2 FQNEAQ (reference sequence). The CDR3 coding sequence is TGTGCCAGCAGCAACAATCATGGTGAAAAACTGTTTTTT. Protein: CASSNNHGEKLFF.

This clonotype was seen only a few times. This rearrangement joins TRBV5-4 to TRBJ2-7, with 9 nucleotides matching TRBD1. Germline CDR1 reads SGHNT; CDR2 reads YYREEE (reference sequence). After removal of 2 bases from V and 6 bases from J, the junction contained 9 bases not matched to a gene. This CDR3 is 15 amino acids long. CDR3 sequence reads: CASSFGGTGIGEQYF. The DNA of the CDR3 is TGTGCCAGCAGCTTTGGCGGGACAGGGATTGGCGAGCAGTACTTC.

Many counts were recorded for this clonotype. This chain joins TRBV10-3 and TRBJ2-7; D may be TRBD1 or TRBD2 (5 bases each). Trimming removed 0 bases from V and 0 bases from J, with 9 bases in between. The CDR3 length is 15 residues. CDR1 and CDR2 from the germline V gene are ENHRY and SYGVKD. The CDR3 DNA sequence: TGTGCCATCAGTGAGTCGGGGCGGGTCTCCTACGAGCAGTACTTC. As protein: CAISESGRVSYEQYF.

This clonotype came up many times. V and J are TRBV27 and TRBJ1-2; 9 bases agree with TRBD1. The CDR3 is made up of 15 amino acids. With 5 bases clipped from V and 4 bases from J, the junction kept 8 bases outside the gene matches. Per the germline V gene, CDR1 is MNHEY and CDR2 is SMNVEV (reference sequence). The CDR3 sequence is CASSPRDRAPYGYTF. CDR3 coding DNA: TGTGCCAGCAGTCCCCGGGACAGGGCACCCTATGGCTACACCTTC.

The chain is built from TRBV20-1 and TRBJ2-2; D might be TRBD1 (6 bases). Germline V CDR1 and CDR2: DFQATT, SNEGSKA (reference sequence). The CDR3 has 16 residues. Trimming removed 1 base at V and 4 bases at J, with 16 bases between. The CDR3 nucleotides read TGCAGTGCTAGAGCCAATCAAGGGGGTTCCACCGGGGAGCTGTTTTTT. Translation: CSARANQGGSTGELFF.

This clonotype was counted at least ten times. The V and J genes are TRBV30 and TRBJ1-4, with D perhaps matching TRBD1 (5 bases). The CDR3 has 13 residues. In germline, CDR1 is GTSNPN, CDR2 SVGIG (reference sequence). V was trimmed by 2 bases and J by 6 bases, leaving 10 bases between them. The CDR3 is CAWSWQGDEKLFF. In DNA form, the CDR3 reads TGTGCCTGGAGTTGGCAGGGCGATGAAAAACTGTTTTTT. The whole variable domain, filled in from reference TRBV30 and TRBJ1-4, reads SQTIHQWPATLVQPVGSPLSLECTVEGTSNPNLYWYRQAAGRGLQLLFYSVGIGQISSEVPQNLSASRPQDRQFILSSKKLLLSDSGFYLCAWSWQGDEKLFFGSGTQLSVL.

This clonotype was observed many times. The rearrangement joins TRBV6-1 to TRBJ2-1, with 11 nucleotides matching TRBD2. CDR3 length equals 16 residues. Germline assignment: CDR1 MNHNS and CDR2 SASEGT. The J segment lost 6 bases and the V segment lost 0 bases, leaving 4 bases of the junction unmatched. CDR3 coding DNA: TGTGCCAGCAGTGAAGCACGACTAGCGGGGCGCAATGAGCAGTTCTTC. As protein: CASSEARLAGRNEQFF.